The source of this T cell receptor beta chain is a study of monozygotic twins with inflammatory bowel disease. This CDR3 is built from 16 residues. Using the 5' RACE reads, TCRdb records one entry per CDR3 protein without DNA. The sample table sets out a few hundred thousand distinct CDR3 sequences. Sequenced sample: blood. The rearrangement joins TRBV12-3 or TRBV12-4 to TRBJ2-1; TCRdb lists TRBD1, though no DNA is available to test this call. The sequence derives from a human donor with ulcerative colitis or Crohn's disease, or a healthy co-twin of an affected twin (not recorded which). The CDR3: CASSPEGGLLGNEQFF.